The 10 T cell receptor beta chains presented below share a single source sample, sequenced in a study of blood T cell repertoires in COVID-19. Measured with immunoSEQ multiplex PCR; TCRdb has only the in-frame clones, and not every one. The data contain 250,000 to 300,000 clones, about nine tenths of them singletons. Sequenced material: peripheral blood. These receptors all stem from a woman aged 30 to 39 with COVID-19, enrolled during active disease.

CDR3 DNA: TGTGCCAGCAGCTTAGATTCTTCTGAGCAGTTCTTC. The encoded protein is CASSLDSSEQFF. The chain employs TRBV7-2 and TRBJ2-1; D unclear. This CDR3 spans 12 amino acids. Looked up from germline, CDR1 is SGHTA and CDR2 is FQGNSA. The germline V and J ends were trimmed by 1 base and 9 bases, with 7 bases remaining between them.

The chain couples TRBV5-4 to TRBJ2-5; D is perhaps TRBD2 (6 bases). CDR1 and CDR2 (germline): SGHNT, YYREEE (reference sequence). This CDR3 contains 14 residues. The V end lost 3 bases, the J end lost 5 bases, and 14 bases lay between the germline ends. The CDR3 region has the DNA TGTGCCAGCAGCTCTTACACGGAGGGGGAGACCCAGTACTTC. It is translated as CASSSYTEGETQYF.

This chain links TRBV5-6 with TRBJ1-3; D might be TRBD1 (6 bases). From germline, CDR1 is SGHDT and CDR2 YYEEEE. The CDR3 extends over 14 amino acids. V was shortened by 3 bases and J by 0 bases, with 7 bases between the two germline ends. The CDR3 sequence: CASSYRVSGNTIYF. CDR3 coding DNA: TGTGCCAGCAGCTACAGGGTCTCTGGAAACACCATATATTTT.

The rearrangement joins TRBV5-1 to TRBJ2-7, with 8 bases lining up with TRBD1. CDR1 SGHRS and CDR2 YFSETQ come from the germline V gene. V was clipped by 4 bases and J by 9 bases; unmatched bases: 15. This CDR3 is 15 amino acids long. CDR3 DNA sequence: TGCGCCAGCAGCACAATGGGACAGGACCTGCACGGGCAGTACTTC. Its translation is CASSTMGQDLHGQYF.

In this sample, this clone turned up once. This chain joins TRBV10-3 and TRBJ1-2; no definite D call. Germline CDR1 and CDR2: ENHRY and SYGVKD. The CDR3 consists of 13 residues. The ends were cut back, 10 bases at V and 1 base at J, with 13 bases in the middle. CDR3 region: CATERQINYGYTF. In nucleotides, the CDR3 is TGTGCCACCGAGAGGCAGATTAACTATGGCTACACCTTC.

The CDR3 region has the DNA TGTGCCTGGAGGGGACTAGCCACACACGGCACAAGAGAGACCCAGTACTTC. This encodes CAWRGLATHGTRETQYF. This chain uses TRBV30 with TRBJ2-5, with 9 bases aligning to TRBD2. Germline trimming cut 3 bases from V and 4 bases from J; bases unmatched to any gene: 15. The germline V gene encodes CDR1 GTSNPN and CDR2 SVGIG (reference sequence). This CDR3 is built from 17 residues.

V usage is TRBV21-1 and J usage is TRBJ1-5; the table assigns TRBD1, which was not confirmed against the DNA. TRBV21-1 is annotated as a pseudogene. This CDR3 has 16 residues. CDR3 in amino acids: CASSKTKQGSNQPQHF. CDR3 in DNA: TGTGCCAGCAGCAAAACGAAACAGGGTAGCAATCAGCCCCAGCATTTT.

The rearrangement joins TRBV27 to TRBJ2-7, with TRBD1 identical over 10 bases. The V segment lost 7 bases and the J segment 2 bases; nucleotides outside the gene matches: 5. The V gene's germline CDR1 is MNHEY and CDR2 SMNVEV (reference sequence). This CDR3 contains 14 residues. CDR3 residues: CASTRTGGTYEQYF. CDR3 DNA: TGTGCCAGCACCCGGACAGGGGGGACCTACGAGCAGTACTTC.

This chain links TRBV5-1 with TRBJ1-1; TRBD1 agrees at 7 bases. Germline V gives CDR1 SGHRS, CDR2 YFSETQ. V lost 7 bases and J lost 1; bases outside the gene matches: 7. The length of the CDR3 is 14 residues. The CDR3 here is CASHPRTGNTEAFF. CDR3 nucleotide sequence: TGCGCCAGCCACCCTCGGACAGGGAACACTGAAGCTTTCTTT.

V usage is TRBV9 and J usage is TRBJ2-5; D gene uncertain. There are 16 residues in the CDR3. Trimming shortened V by 0 bases and J by 1 base, and 13 bases separated the two germline ends. Germline assignment: CDR1 SGDLS and CDR2 YYNGEE. The CDR3 protein is CASSVAHISPQETQYF. In nucleotides, the CDR3 is TGTGCCAGCAGCGTAGCTCACATTTCCCCCCAAGAGACCCAGTACTTC.